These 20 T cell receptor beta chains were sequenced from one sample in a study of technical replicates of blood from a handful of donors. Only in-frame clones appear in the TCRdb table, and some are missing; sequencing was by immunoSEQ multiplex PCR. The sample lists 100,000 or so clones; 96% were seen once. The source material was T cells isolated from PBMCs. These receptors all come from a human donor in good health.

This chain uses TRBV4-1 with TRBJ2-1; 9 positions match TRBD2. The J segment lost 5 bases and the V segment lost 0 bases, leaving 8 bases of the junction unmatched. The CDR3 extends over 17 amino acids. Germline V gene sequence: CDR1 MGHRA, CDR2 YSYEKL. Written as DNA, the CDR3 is TGCGCCAGCAGCCAAGATCCAGGGCGGGGGGGCCACAATGAGCAGTTCTTC. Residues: CASSQDPGRGGHNEQFF.

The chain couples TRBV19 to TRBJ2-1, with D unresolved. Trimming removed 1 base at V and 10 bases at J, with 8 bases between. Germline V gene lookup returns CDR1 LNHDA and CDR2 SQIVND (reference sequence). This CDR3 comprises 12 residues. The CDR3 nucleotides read TGTGCCAGTAGTATAGGTGGCCGAGAGCAGTTCTTC. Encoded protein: CASSIGGREQFF. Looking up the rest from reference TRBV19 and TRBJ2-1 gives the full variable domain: DGGITQSPKYLFRKEGQNVTLSCEQNLNHDAMYWYRQDPGQGLRLIYYSQIVNDFQKGDIAEGYSVSREKKESFPLTVTSAQKNPTAFYLCASSIGGREQFFGPGTRLTVL.

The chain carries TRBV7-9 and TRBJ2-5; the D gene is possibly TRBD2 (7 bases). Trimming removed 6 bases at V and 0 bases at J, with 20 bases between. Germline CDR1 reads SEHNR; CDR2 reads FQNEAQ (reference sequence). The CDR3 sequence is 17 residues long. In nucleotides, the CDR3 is TGTGCCAGCAGTATAGGGAGGGGGATGAAATACCAAGAGACCCAGTACTTC. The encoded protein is CASSIGRGMKYQETQYF.

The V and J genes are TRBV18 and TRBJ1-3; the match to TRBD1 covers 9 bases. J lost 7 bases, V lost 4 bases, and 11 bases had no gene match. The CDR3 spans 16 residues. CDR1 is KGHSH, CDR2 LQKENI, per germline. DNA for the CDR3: TGTGCCAGCTCACGAACCGGGACAGGGCTTCGTAACACCATATATTTT. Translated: CASSRTGTGLRNTIYF.

The CDR3 bases are TGTGCCAGCAGTTCGGACAGGCAAAAACGCGACTACACCTTC. Translated, it gives CASSSDRQKRDYTF. The gene calls are TRBV27 and TRBJ1-2; the match to TRBD1 covers 7 bases. The CDR3 is 14 amino acids. Trimming at V came to 4 bases and at J to 10 bases, leaving 12 bases not matched to a gene. Germline-derived CDR1 and CDR2 are MNHEY and SMNVEV (reference sequence).

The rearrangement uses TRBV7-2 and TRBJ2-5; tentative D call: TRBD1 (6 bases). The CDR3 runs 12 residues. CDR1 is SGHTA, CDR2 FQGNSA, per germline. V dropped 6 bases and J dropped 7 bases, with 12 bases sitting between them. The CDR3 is CASRQGDGTQYF. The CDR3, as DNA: TGTGCCAGCAGACAGGGAGATGGGACCCAGTACTTC.

This CDR3 is CASHAGEQYF. CDR3 coding DNA: TGTGCCAGTCATGCAGGGGAGCAGTACTTC. The chain combines TRBV6-1 with TRBJ2-7, with D possibly being TRBD1 (5 bases). CDR3 size: 10 residues. Trimming left V 9 bases short and J 7 bases short, with 10 bases between. Germline CDR1 and CDR2: MNHNS and SASEGT.

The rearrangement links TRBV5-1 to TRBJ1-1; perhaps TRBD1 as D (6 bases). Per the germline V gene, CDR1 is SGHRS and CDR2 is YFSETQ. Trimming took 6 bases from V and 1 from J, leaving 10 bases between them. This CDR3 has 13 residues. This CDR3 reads CASNLQGNTEAFF. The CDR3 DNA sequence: TGCGCCAGCAACTTACAGGGGAACACTGAAGCTTTCTTT.

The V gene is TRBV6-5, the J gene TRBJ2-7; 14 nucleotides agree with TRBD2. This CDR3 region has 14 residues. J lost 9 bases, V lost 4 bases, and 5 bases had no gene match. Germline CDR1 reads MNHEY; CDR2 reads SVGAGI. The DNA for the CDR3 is TGTGCCAGCAGTTGGACTAGCGGGAGGACCGGGCAGTACTTC. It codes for CASSWTSGRTGQYF.

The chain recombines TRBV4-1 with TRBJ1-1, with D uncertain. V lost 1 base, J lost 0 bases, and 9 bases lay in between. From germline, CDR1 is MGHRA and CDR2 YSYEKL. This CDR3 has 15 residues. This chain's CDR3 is CASSQGEGLNTEAFF. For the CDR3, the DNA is TGCGCCAGCAGCCAAGGTGAGGGCCTGAACACTGAAGCTTTCTTT.

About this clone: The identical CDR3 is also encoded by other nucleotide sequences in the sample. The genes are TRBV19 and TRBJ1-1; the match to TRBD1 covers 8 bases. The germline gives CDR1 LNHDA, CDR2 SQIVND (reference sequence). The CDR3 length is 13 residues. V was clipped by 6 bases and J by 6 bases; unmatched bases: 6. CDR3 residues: CASSPGTGAEAFF. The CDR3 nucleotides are TGTGCCAGTAGCCCCGGGACAGGAGCTGAAGCTTTCTTT.

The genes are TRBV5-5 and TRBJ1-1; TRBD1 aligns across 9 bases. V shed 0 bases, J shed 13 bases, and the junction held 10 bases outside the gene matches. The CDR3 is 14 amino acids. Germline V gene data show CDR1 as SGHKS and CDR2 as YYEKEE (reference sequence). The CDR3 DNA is TGTGCCAGCAGCTTGGGAGGTGGCGGACAGGGGATTTTCTTT. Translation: CASSLGGGGQGIFF.

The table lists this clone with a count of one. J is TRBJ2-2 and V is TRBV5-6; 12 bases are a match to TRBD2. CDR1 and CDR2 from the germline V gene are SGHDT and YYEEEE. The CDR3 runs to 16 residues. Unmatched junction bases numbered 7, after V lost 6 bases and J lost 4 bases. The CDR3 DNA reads TGTGCCAGCATAGGGCTAGCGGGAGGGAGCACCGGGGAGCTGTTTTTT. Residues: CASIGLAGGSTGELFF.

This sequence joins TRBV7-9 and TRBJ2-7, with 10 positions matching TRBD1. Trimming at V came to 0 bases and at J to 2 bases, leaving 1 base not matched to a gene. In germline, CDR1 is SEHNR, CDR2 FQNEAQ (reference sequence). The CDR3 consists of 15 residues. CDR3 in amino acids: CASSLAGTGAYEQYF. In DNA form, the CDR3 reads TGTGCCAGCAGCTTAGCCGGGACAGGGGCCTACGAGCAGTACTTC.

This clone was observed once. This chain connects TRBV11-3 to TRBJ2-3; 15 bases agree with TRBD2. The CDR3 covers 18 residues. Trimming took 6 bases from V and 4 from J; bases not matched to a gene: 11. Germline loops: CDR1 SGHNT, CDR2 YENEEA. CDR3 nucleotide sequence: TGTGCCAGCAGTCCTGGACTAGCGGGAGGGTATTTCGCAGATACGCAGTATTTT. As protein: CASSPGLAGGYFADTQYF.

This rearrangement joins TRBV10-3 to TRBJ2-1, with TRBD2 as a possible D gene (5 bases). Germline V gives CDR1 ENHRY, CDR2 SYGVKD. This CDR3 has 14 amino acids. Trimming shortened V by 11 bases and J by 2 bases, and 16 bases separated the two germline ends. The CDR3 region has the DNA TGTGCCTTGAGGGCAGGCGATACCTACAATGAGCAGTTCTTC. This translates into CALRAGDTYNEQFF.

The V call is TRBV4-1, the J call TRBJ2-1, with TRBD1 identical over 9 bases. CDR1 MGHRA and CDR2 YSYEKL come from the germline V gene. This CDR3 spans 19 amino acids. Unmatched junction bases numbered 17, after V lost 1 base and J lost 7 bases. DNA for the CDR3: TGCGCCAGCAGCCAAGGATTAGTGCTTGGGACAGGGCTTAGGAATGAGCAGTTCTTC. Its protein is CASSQGLVLGTGLRNEQFF.

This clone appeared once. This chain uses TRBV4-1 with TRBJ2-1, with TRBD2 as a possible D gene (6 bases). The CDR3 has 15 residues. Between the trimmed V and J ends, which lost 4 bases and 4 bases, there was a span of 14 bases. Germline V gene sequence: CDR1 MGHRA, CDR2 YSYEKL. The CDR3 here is CASSPRLGSYNEQFF. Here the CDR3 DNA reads TGCGCCAGCAGCCCCAGACTAGGTTCGTACAATGAGCAGTTCTTC.

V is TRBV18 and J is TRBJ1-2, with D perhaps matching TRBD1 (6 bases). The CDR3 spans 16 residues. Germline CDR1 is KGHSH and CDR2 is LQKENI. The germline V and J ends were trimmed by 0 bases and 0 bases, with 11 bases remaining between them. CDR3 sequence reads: CASSPPGQQANYGYTF. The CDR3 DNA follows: TGTGCCAGCTCACCACCGGGACAACAAGCTAACTATGGCTACACCTTC.

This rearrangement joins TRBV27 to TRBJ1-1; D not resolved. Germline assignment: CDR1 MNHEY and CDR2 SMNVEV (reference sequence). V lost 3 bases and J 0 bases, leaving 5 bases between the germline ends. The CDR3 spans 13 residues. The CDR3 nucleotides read TGTGCCAGCAGTTTGGGCATGAACACTGAAGCTTTCTTT. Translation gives CASSLGMNTEAFF.